Described below is a single T cell receptor beta chain sequence and its context. This CDR3 spans 16 amino acids. Per germline, CDR1 SQVTM and CDR2 ANQGSEA. The junction had 14 bases not matched to a gene; V was cut back by 6 bases and J by 5 bases. This entry is derived from a study of identical twins' blood T cells. TCRdb reprocessed the 5' RACE reads via MiXCR and lists one record per CDR3 protein. The sample records 400,000 or so distinct CDR3 sequences, about 28% being singletons. The source of this sequence is a woman aged 18 to 55 in good health. Sequencing used PBMCs. V and J are TRBV29-1 and TRBJ2-3; 10 bases map to TRBD2. The CDR3 loop is CSVDLAGAPLRDTQYF. The DNA of the CDR3 is TGCAGCGTGGACCTAGCGGGGGCCCCGTTAAGAGATACGCAGTATTTT.